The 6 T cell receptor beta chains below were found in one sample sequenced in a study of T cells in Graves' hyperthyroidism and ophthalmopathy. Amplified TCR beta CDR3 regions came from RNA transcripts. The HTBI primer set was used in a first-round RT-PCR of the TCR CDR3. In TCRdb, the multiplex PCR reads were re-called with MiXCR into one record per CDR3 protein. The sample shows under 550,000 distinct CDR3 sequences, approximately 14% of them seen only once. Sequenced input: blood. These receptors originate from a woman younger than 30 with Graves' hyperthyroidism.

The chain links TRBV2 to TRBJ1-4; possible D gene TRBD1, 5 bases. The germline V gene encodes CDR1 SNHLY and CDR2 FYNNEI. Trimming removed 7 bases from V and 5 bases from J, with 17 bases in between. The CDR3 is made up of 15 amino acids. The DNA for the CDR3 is TGTGCCAGCAAATTAGGGGATCTGCCAAATGAAAAACTGTTTTTT. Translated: CASKLGDLPNEKLFF.

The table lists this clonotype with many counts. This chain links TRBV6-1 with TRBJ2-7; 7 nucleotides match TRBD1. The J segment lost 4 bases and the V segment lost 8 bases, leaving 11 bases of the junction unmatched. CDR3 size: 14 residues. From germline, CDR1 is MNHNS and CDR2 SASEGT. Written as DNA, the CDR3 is TGTGCCAGCTATGGGTGGGACAGTCAATACGAGCAGTACTTC. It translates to CASYGWDSQYEQYF.

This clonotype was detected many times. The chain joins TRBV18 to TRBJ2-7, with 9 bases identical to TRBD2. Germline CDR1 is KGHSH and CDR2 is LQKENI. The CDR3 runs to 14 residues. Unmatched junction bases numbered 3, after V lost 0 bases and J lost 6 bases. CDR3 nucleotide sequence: TGTGCCAGCTCACCACCGGGACTAGCTGTCGAGCAGTACTTC. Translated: CASSPPGLAVEQYF.

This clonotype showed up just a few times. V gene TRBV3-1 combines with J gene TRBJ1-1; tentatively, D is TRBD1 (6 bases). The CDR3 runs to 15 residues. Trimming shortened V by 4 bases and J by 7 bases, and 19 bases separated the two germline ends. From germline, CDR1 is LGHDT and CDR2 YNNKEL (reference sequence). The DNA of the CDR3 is TGTGCCAGCAGCCGGGGGCAGGGAGGCCCCTTTGAAGCTTTCTTT. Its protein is CASSRGQGGPFEAFF.

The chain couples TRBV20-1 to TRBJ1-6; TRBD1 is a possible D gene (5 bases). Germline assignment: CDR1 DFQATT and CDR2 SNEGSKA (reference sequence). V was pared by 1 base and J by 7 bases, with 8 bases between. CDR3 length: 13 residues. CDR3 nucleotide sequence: TGCAGTGCTAGAGGCAGGGAGAATTCACCCCTCCACTTT. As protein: CSARGRENSPLHF.

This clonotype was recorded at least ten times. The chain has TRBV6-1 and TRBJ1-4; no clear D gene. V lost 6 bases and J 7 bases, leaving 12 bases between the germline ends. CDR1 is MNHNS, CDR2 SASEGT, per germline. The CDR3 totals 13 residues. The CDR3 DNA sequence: TGTGCCAGCAGGAGGTCGTCGAGTGAAAAACTGTTTTTT. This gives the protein CASRRSSSEKLFF.